This note documents a single TCR beta chain sequence. V was clipped by 4 bases and J by 0 bases, with 6 bases between them. The germline CDR1 and CDR2 sequences are SNHLY and FYNNEI. This CDR3 comprises 13 residues. How the authors handled the data: Reference gene primers were amplified, and this amplification served to estimate nucleated cell counts. The method was immunoSEQ multiplex PCR; TCRdb's version includes in-frame clones alone and lacks a portion of them. V and J calls and clone size are those listed in that table; D and trimming were worked out from the DNA. The sample includes 19,000 or so clones, approximately 83% of them seen just once. The sample originates from a study of blood T cell repertoires in COVID-19. Across the study: Sites across the United States, Italy and Spain contributed samples from acute and convalescent COVID-19. PBMCs, B-cell-depleted T cells, or T cells were the source of the cDNA or gDNA that made up the material.

The clonotype originates from a human donor in a cohort sampled during active COVID-19. Sequencing input: peripheral blood. The rearrangement uses TRBV2 and TRBJ1-2; tentatively, D is TRBD1 (6 bases). The CDR3: CASSGQANYGYTF. The CDR3 DNA is TGTGCCAGCAGTGGACAGGCTAACTATGGCTACACCTTC.